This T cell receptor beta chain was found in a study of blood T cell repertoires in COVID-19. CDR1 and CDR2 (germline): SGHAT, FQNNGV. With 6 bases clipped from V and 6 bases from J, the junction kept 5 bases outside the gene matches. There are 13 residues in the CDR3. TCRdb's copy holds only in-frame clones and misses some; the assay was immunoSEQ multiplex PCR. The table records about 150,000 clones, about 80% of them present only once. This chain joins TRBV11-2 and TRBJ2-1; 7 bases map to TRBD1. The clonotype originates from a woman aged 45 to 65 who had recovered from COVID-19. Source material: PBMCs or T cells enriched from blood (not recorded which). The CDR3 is CASREGAGNEQFF. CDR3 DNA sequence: TGTGCCAGCAGAGAGGGGGCAGGCAATGAGCAGTTCTTC.